This TCR beta chain was identified in a study of cytomegalovirus exposure and HLA in healthy donors. Germline values: CDR1 SGDLS, CDR2 YYNGEE. Germline trimming cut 4 bases from V and 5 bases from J; bases unmatched to any gene: 5. This CDR3 has 15 amino acids. General study results and limits: A prior analysis recorded that most TCR beta V segments were productive about 87% or about 30% of the time.

With regard to this clone: The antigen remains undetermined.

PCR amplification relied on 60 Vbeta primers (plus 13 Jbeta primers). The authors' processing: The count from a later analysis was some 80 million unique TCR beta chains, roughly 11 million of them shared. This table comes from immunoSEQ multiplex PCR, and its TCRdb copy is limited to in-frame clones, with some not included. The V and J calls and clone size were taken over from that table, and D and trimming were inferred from the DNA. The table lists around 78,000 clones, 65% to 80% of them singletons. The chain combines TRBV9 with TRBJ2-2, with TRBD1 matching over 10 bases. Sequencing was carried out using PBMCs. The receptor's source is a middle-aged woman in good health and CMV-seropositive. CDR3 nucleotide sequence: TGTGCCAGCAGCCCAGGACAGGGGGGGACCGGGGAGCTGTTTTTT. Translating it yields CASSPGQGGTGELFF.